The clone carrying this T cell receptor (beta chain) has a single count. Antigen: not known. The data are from a study of blood T cells in healthy people across ages. Study-wide background: About one barcoded beta molecule per two T cells was captured by template switching.

For the second PCR, which ran for about 6 to 11 cycles, a sample-barcoded 5' primer and a J-beta primer mix were used. TCRdb re-analysed the 5' RACE reads in MiXCR, keeping a single row per CDR3 protein. The sample yields 500,000 to 600,000 distinct CDR3 sequences, 27% seen once. V gave up 1 base and J gave up 14 bases; unmatched junction bases: 15. This CDR3 contains 15 residues. Germline V gene sequence: CDR1 SGHDN, CDR2 FVKESK. Findings of the study overall: Older age went with lower TCR beta diversity per million T cells, in a roughly linear way.

V is TRBV14 and J is TRBJ2-3; TRBD1 agrees at 7 bases. Sequencing was performed on blood. The sequence derives from a woman between 65 and 79 years old in good health. The DNA for the CDR3 is TGTGCCAGCAGCCAAGCTGGAGCAGACAGGGTCGAGTGGTATTTT. Protein sequence: CASSQAGADRVEWYF.